These T cell receptor beta chains were read from a single sample in a study of cytomegalovirus exposure and HLA in healthy donors. The method was immunoSEQ multiplex PCR; TCRdb's version includes in-frame clones alone and lacks a portion of them. The data hold about 130,000 clones, with 84% observed a single time. Sequencing was performed on PBMCs. The receptors derive from a woman between 18 and 30 years old in good health and CMV-seropositive. Each CDR3 is given with its conserved first and last residue. A D gene is named only where the DNA matches it firmly. A clone size is listed for some rows: how often the clone was seen (once, few, many), or a class if it is expanded.

v_gene: TRBV6-1
d_gene: -
j_gene: TRBJ2-7
abundance: once
CDR3nt: TGTGCCAGCAGTGGCGCGATCGGACTCGATCCGGGAGACGAGCAGTACTTC
CDR3aa: CASSGAIGLDPGDEQYF

v_gene: TRBV2
d_gene: -
j_gene: TRBJ1-2
abundance: -
CDR3nt: TGTGCCAGCAGTGACAACACCGGGACACGCGGCTACACCTTC
CDR3aa: CASSDNTGTRGYTF

v_gene: TRBV5-1
d_gene: TRBD2
j_gene: TRBJ2-3
abundance: -
CDR3nt: TGCGCCAGCAGCTTGGGGCCAGCGGGGGGCACAGATACGCAGTATTTT
CDR3aa: CASSLGPAGGTDTQYF

v_gene: TRBV25-1
d_gene: -
j_gene: TRBJ2-1
abundance: -
CDR3nt: TGTGCCAGCAGTGGGAGTCGGCAGTTCTTC
CDR3aa: CASSGSRQFF

v_gene: TRBV5-1
d_gene: -
j_gene: TRBJ2-2
abundance: once
CDR3nt: TGCGCCAGCAGCTTTAGTGGAGGAGTCGGGGAGCTGTTTTTT
CDR3aa: CASSFSGGVGELFF

v_gene: TRBV19
d_gene: TRBD1
j_gene: TRBJ2-3
abundance: -
CDR3nt: TGTGCCAGTAGTAAAGGACGACAGGGGCTCACAGATACGCAGTATTTT
CDR3aa: CASSKGRQGLTDTQYF

v_gene: TRBV10-3
d_gene: TRBD2
j_gene: TRBJ2-1
abundance: -
CDR3nt: TGTGCCATCATAGACCTAGCGGGGGGTCCAGAGCAGTTCTTC
CDR3aa: CAIIDLAGGPEQFF

v_gene: TRBV9
d_gene: TRBD1
j_gene: TRBJ1-1
abundance: -
CDR3nt: TGTGCCAGCAGCGTAGAGGTCAGGGGGCGTACTGAAGCTTTCTTT
CDR3aa: CASSVEVRGRTEAFF

v_gene: TRBV7-3
d_gene: -
j_gene: TRBJ2-7
abundance: -
CDR3nt: TGTGCCAGCAGCTTAAGGCAGGGGTGGGAGCAGTACTTC
CDR3aa: CASSLRQGWEQYF

v_gene: TRBV27
d_gene: -
j_gene: TRBJ1-1
abundance: once
CDR3nt: TGTGCCAGCAGTTCAACAGGGCGGTCAGCTTTCTTT
CDR3aa: CASSSTGRSAFF

v_gene: TRBV10-3
d_gene: TRBD1
j_gene: TRBJ2-2
abundance: -
CDR3nt: TGTGCCATCAGGCGACAGGGGGCGAACACCGGGGAGCTGTTTTTT
CDR3aa: CAIRRQGANTGELFF

v_gene: TRBV5-1
d_gene: -
j_gene: TRBJ2-7
abundance: -
CDR3nt: TGCGCCAGCCGCCCGACGGGGTTTGGGGGGGCCCCCAACGAGCAGTACTTC
CDR3aa: CASRPTGFGGAPNEQYF

v_gene: TRBV7-9
d_gene: -
j_gene: TRBJ1-5
abundance: -
CDR3nt: TGTGCCAGCAGCCTAGGTGCAGGGAGCAATCAGCCCCAGCATTTT
CDR3aa: CASSLGAGSNQPQHF

v_gene: TRBV7-6
d_gene: -
j_gene: TRBJ2-4
abundance: -
CDR3nt: TGTGCCAGCAGCTTATTGACCGGCGGGCCCAAAAACATTCAGTACTTC
CDR3aa: CASSLLTGGPKNIQYF

v_gene: TRBV2
d_gene: -
j_gene: TRBJ2-7
abundance: -
CDR3nt: TGTGCCAGCAGTCGACAGGTGGTCTACGAGCAGTACTTC
CDR3aa: CASSRQVVYEQYF

v_gene: TRBV28
d_gene: TRBD1
j_gene: TRBJ2-7
abundance: -
CDR3nt: TGTGCCAGCTTTGAGACAGGGGACTACGAGCAGTACTTC
CDR3aa: CASFETGDYEQYF

v_gene: TRBV13
d_gene: -
j_gene: TRBJ2-7
abundance: -
CDR3nt: TGTGCCAGCAGCGAAACCGCGGACTTTCACGAGCAGTACTTC
CDR3aa: CASSETADFHEQYF

v_gene: TRBV5-1
d_gene: -
j_gene: TRBJ2-2
abundance: few
CDR3nt: TGCGCCAGCAGCCCGTCGGAGAACGGGGAGCTGTTTTTT
CDR3aa: CASSPSENGELFF